These 9 T cell receptor beta chains originate from one sample sequenced in a study of cytomegalovirus exposure and HLA in healthy donors. PCR involved 60 Vbeta and 13 Jbeta primers. Profiled with immunoSEQ multiplex PCR; TCRdb holds only in-frame clones, not every one. Among roughly 90,000 clones listed, around 80% were seen once. Material: PBMCs. Every receptor here comes from a young man in good health and CMV-seronegative.

The gene calls are TRBV6-5 and TRBJ2-3; 14 bases line up with TRBD2. The CDR3 is made up of 16 amino acids. V dropped 4 bases and J dropped 2; count of bases not matched to a gene: 2. Germline values: CDR1 MNHEY, CDR2 SVGAGI. The CDR3 loop is CASSWTSGGITDTQYF. The CDR3 nucleotides are TGTGCCAGCAGTTGGACTAGCGGGGGGATCACAGATACGCAGTATTTT.

The rearrangement links TRBV6-1 to TRBJ2-7; weak D call: TRBD1 (6 bases). This CDR3 comprises 12 residues. The germline V and J ends were trimmed by 8 bases and 7 bases, with 15 bases remaining between them. Germline assignment: CDR1 MNHNS and CDR2 SASEGT. The CDR3 DNA is TGTGCCAGCCAGGGGAGTTTGGGGGAGCAGTACTTC. It translates to CASQGSLGEQYF.

This chain links TRBV28 with TRBJ2-5; D unresolved. Trimming removed 6 bases from V and 2 bases from J, with 16 bases in between. Germline values: CDR1 MDHEN, CDR2 SYDVKM. The CDR3 extends over 15 amino acids. The CDR3 DNA reads TGTGCCAGCAGGGGTGTGTCAGGTAAACAAGAGACCCAGTACTTC. Protein product: CASRGVSGKQETQYF. The whole variable domain, filled in from reference TRBV28 and TRBJ2-5, reads DVKVTQSSRYLVKRTGEKVFLECVQDMDHENMFWYRQDPGLGLRLIYFSYDVKMKEKGDIPEGYSVSREKKERFSLILESASTNQTSMYLCASRGVSGKQETQYFGPGTRLLVL.

The CDR3 region is CASSWLQVNYGYTF. The CDR3 DNA reads TGTGCCAGCAGCTGGCTACAGGTTAACTATGGCTACACCTTC. The chain has TRBV5-6 and TRBJ1-2; the D gene is possibly TRBD1 (5 bases). Germline values: CDR1 SGHDT, CDR2 YYEEEE. The CDR3 covers 14 residues. Trimming shortened V by 3 bases and J by 1 base, and 10 bases separated the two germline ends. The whole variable domain, filled in from reference TRBV5-6 and TRBJ1-2, reads DAGVTQSPTHLIKTRGQQVTLRCSPKSGHDTVSWYQQALGQGPQFIFQYYEEEERQRGNFPDRFSGHQFPNYSSELNVNALLLGDSALYLCASSWLQVNYGYTFGSGTRLTVV.

The chain has TRBV28 and TRBJ1-1; 9 nucleotides align to TRBD1. With 6 bases clipped from V and 7 bases from J, the junction kept 9 bases outside the gene matches. CDR1 and CDR2 from the germline V gene are MDHEN and SYDVKM. CDR3 length: 14 residues. Here the CDR3 DNA reads TGTGCCAGCAGACAGGGGGCTCCCACCAGTGAAGCTTTCTTT. Amino acids: CASRQGAPTSEAFF.

This chain joins TRBV9 and TRBJ1-2, with a weak D call TRBD1 (5 bases). Trimming took off 4 bases at V and 5 bases at J, with 9 bases between the two ends. The CDR3 consists of 12 residues. CDR1 is SGDLS and CDR2 is YYNGEE in the germline V gene. CDR3 nucleotides: TGTGCCAGCAGCTGGGGACTATATGGCTACACCTTC. Amino acids: CASSWGLYGYTF.

In its sample, this clone was seen once. The genes are TRBV27 and TRBJ2-7; TRBD1 might be the D (6 bases). CDR3 size: 14 residues. CDR1 is MNHEY and CDR2 is SMNVEV in the germline V gene (reference sequence). Trimming shortened V by 5 bases and J by 2 bases, and 13 bases separated the two germline ends. CDR3 nucleotide sequence: TGTGCCAGCAGTGCCGGGACAACGACCTACGAGCAGTACTTC. This encodes CASSAGTTTYEQYF.

The CDR3 nucleotides are TGTGCCAGCGGGGGGGTGGGGCAGTCACCCTACGAGCAGTACTTC. Its protein is CASGGVGQSPYEQYF. The chain combines TRBV6-1 with TRBJ2-7; 7 bases fit TRBD2. Per germline, CDR1 MNHNS and CDR2 SASEGT. This CDR3 has 15 amino acids. V shed 8 bases, J shed 2 bases, and the junction held 12 bases outside the gene matches.

The chain employs TRBV30 and TRBJ1-2, with 7 bases identical to TRBD1. The CDR3 extends over 12 amino acids. Trimming took 5 bases from V and 4 from J; bases not matched to a gene: 4. The V gene's germline CDR1 is GTSNPN and CDR2 SVGIG (reference sequence). The CDR3 bases are TGTGCCTGGGAGTCAGGGGGCTATGGCTACACCTTC. Translation gives CAWESGGYGYTF.